The 23 T cell receptor beta chains in this list originate from one sample, sequenced in a study of blood T cell repertoires in COVID-19. Clones were sequenced by immunoSEQ multiplex PCR, and TCRdb holds only the in-frame ones, with some missing. Of around 450,000 clones in the sample, approximately 90% were seen once. Specimen: peripheral blood. These receptors all stem from a woman in her thirties with acute or convalescent COVID-19.

The chain is built from TRBV19 and TRBJ2-2, with a weak D call TRBD1 (6 bases). The V end was cut by 4 bases, the J end by 2 bases, with 11 bases between. This CDR3 comprises 15 residues. Germline CDR1 is LNHDA and CDR2 is SQIVND (reference sequence). The CDR3 spells CASSTRTENTGELFF. In DNA form, the CDR3 reads TGTGCCAGTAGTACCCGGACAGAAAACACCGGGGAGCTGTTTTTT.

The J gene is TRBJ1-5, the V gene TRBV5-6; D unresolved. V was pared by 3 bases and J by 2 bases, with 9 bases between. This CDR3 spans 14 amino acids. Germline V lookup: CDR1 SGHDT, CDR2 YYEEEE. The CDR3 DNA reads as TGTGCCAGCAGCTCGGCGGTGGGCAATCAGCCCCAGCATTTT. Translation: CASSSAVGNQPQHF.

In its sample, this clone was seen a few times. V and J are TRBV7-9 and TRBJ1-1; 10 bases fit TRBD1. The CDR3 extends over 18 amino acids. Germline assignment: CDR1 SEHNR and CDR2 FQNEAQ (reference sequence). V trimming: 3 bases; J trimming: 0 bases; junction bases outside the gene matches: 10. The CDR3 here is CASSFSPGQGLMNTEAFF. Written as DNA, the CDR3 is TGTGCCAGCAGCTTTTCCCCGGGACAGGGGCTTATGAACACTGAAGCTTTCTTT.

This chain connects TRBV5-4 to TRBJ1-1, with 8 positions matching TRBD1. The CDR3 is 16 residues long. Germline loops: CDR1 SGHNT, CDR2 YYREEE (reference sequence). V trimming: 3 bases; J trimming: 6 bases; junction bases outside the gene matches: 13. The DNA of the CDR3 is TGTGCCAGCAGCTCTAAAGCCCCCGTACAGGGGGCTGAAGCTTTCTTT. This codes for CASSSKAPVQGAEAFF.

The CDR3 here is CASRPGGPYEQYF. For the CDR3, the DNA is TGTGCCAGCAGACCGGGGGGTCCTTACGAGCAGTACTTC. V is TRBV28 and J is TRBJ2-7; 7 bases are a match to TRBD2. V dropped 6 bases and J dropped 4; count of bases not matched to a gene: 6. CDR1 and CDR2 (germline): MDHEN, SYDVKM. The CDR3 length is 13 residues.

This sequence joins TRBV9 and TRBJ2-1, with 8 nucleotides matching TRBD2. CDR1 is SGDLS, CDR2 YYNGEE, per germline. Trimming took 0 bases from V and 4 from J; bases not matched to a gene: 6. The CDR3 covers 16 residues. CDR3 DNA: TGTGCCAGCAGCGTAGGCGGGGGGCCGCTATACAATGAGCAGTTCTTC. It yields the protein CASSVGGGPLYNEQFF.

The chain combines TRBV19 with TRBJ1-2; D is undetermined. Germline V CDR1 and CDR2: LNHDA, SQIVND (reference sequence). The CDR3 length is 12 residues. V gave up 10 bases and J gave up 2 bases, with 11 bases separating them. The CDR3 coding sequence is TGTGCCACCTCTGAGTTAAACTATGGCTACACCTTC. Translated, it gives CATSELNYGYTF.

The V call is TRBV9, the J call TRBJ2-7; weak D call: TRBD2 (6 bases). CDR3 size: 14 residues. CDR1 is SGDLS, CDR2 YYNGEE, per germline. V was trimmed by 0 bases and J by 6 bases, leaving 13 bases between them. The CDR3 spells CASSVGGEGSEQYF. CDR3 DNA: TGTGCCAGCAGCGTAGGGGGGGAAGGTAGCGAGCAGTACTTC. Complete variable domain (other parts from reference TRBV9 and TRBJ2-7): DSGVTQTPKHLITATGQRVTLRCSPRSGDLSVYWYQQSLDQGLQFLIQYYNGEERAKGNILERFSAQQFPDLHSELNLSSLELGDSALYFCASSVGGEGSEQYFGPGTRLTVT.

The V call is TRBV18, the J call TRBJ1-5; 7 bases match TRBD1. V lost 3 bases, J lost 3 bases, and 5 bases stayed unmatched. The CDR3 runs 15 residues. The V gene's germline CDR1 is KGHSH and CDR2 LQKENI. CDR3 DNA: TGTGCCAGCTCACCGGGACAGATTAACAATCAGCCCCAGCATTTT. It yields the protein CASSPGQINNQPQHF.

J is TRBJ2-1 and V is TRBV24-1; 7 bases match TRBD1. The CDR3 is made up of 13 amino acids. The germline V gene encodes CDR1 KGHDR and CDR2 SFDVKD. The trim removed 8 bases at V and 4 bases at J, leaving 4 bases unmatched. The CDR3 nucleotides are TGTGCCACCACCGGGACAGATTACAATGAGCAGTTCTTC. Its protein product is CATTGTDYNEQFF.

This clone was counted once. This chain uses TRBV30 with TRBJ2-7; TRBD2 is a possible D gene (6 bases). Germline V gives CDR1 GTSNPN, CDR2 SVGIG (reference sequence). The V and J ends lost 3 bases and 4 bases respectively, with 16 bases between them. This CDR3 region has 14 residues. The CDR3 reads CAWSLDTGVYEQYF. The CDR3 nucleotides read TGTGCCTGGAGCCTGGATACGGGGGTATACGAGCAGTACTTC.

The rearrangement joins TRBV27 to TRBJ2-7; 7 bases are a match to TRBD1. With V trimmed by 5 bases and J by 6 bases, 10 bases remained unmatched. The CDR3 runs to 14 residues. Germline V gene sequence: CDR1 MNHEY, CDR2 SMNVEV (reference sequence). The CDR3 DNA reads as TGTGCCAGCAGTCTCTGGACAGGTCTTCCCGAGCAGTACTTC. This encodes CASSLWTGLPEQYF.

The CDR3 DNA is TGTGCCAGTAGTACGTTAGGGGTTCGGACCGGGGAGCTGTTTTTT. It translates to CASSTLGVRTGELFF. The chain recombines TRBV19 with TRBJ2-2; a weak D match, TRBD1 (5 bases). The CDR3 has 15 residues. The V end was cut by 4 bases, the J end by 5 bases, with 14 bases between. Germline V gene sequence: CDR1 LNHDA, CDR2 SQIVND (reference sequence).

The chain links TRBV14 to TRBJ1-5, with 9 bases matching TRBD1. The V segment lost 2 bases and the J segment 2 bases; nucleotides outside the gene matches: 13. The germline gives CDR1 SGHDN, CDR2 FVKESK. CDR3 length equals 19 residues. The CDR3 DNA is TGTGCCAGCAGCCAAAGACGTACTGAACAGGGGGCCGGCAATCAGCCCCAGCATTTT. Its translation is CASSQRRTEQGAGNQPQHF. The entire variable domain, with the rest obtained from reference TRBV14 and TRBJ1-5, is as follows: EAGVTQFPSHSVIEKGQTVTLRCDPISGHDNLYWYRRVMGKEIKFLLHFVKESKQDESGMPNNRFLAERTGGTYSTLKVQPAELEDSGVYFCASSQRRTEQGAGNQPQHFGDGTRLSIL.

The rearrangement uses TRBV6-6 and TRBJ2-2, with D possibly TRBD2 on 6 matching bases. The CDR3 is 13 residues long. The germline CDR1 and CDR2 sequences are MNHNY and SVGAGI (reference sequence). V lost 5 bases and J 7 bases, leaving 11 bases between the germline ends. The CDR3 sequence is CASSPWRDGELFF. CDR3 DNA: TGTGCCAGCAGTCCGTGGAGGGACGGGGAGCTGTTTTTT.

The V and J genes are TRBV2 and TRBJ1-2, with TRBD1 matching over 10 bases. From germline, CDR1 is SNHLY and CDR2 FYNNEI. The junction had 5 bases not matched to a gene; V was cut back by 4 bases and J by 3 bases. This CDR3 region has 15 residues. The CDR3 DNA sequence: TGTGCCAGCAGTGCGGGACAGGGGTTTTACTATGGCTACACCTTC. Protein: CASSAGQGFYYGYTF.

J is TRBJ2-5 and V is TRBV5-1; D uncertain. The germline gives CDR1 SGHRS, CDR2 YFSETQ. The CDR3 is 12 amino acids. V lost 4 bases, J lost 9 bases, and 13 bases lay in between. The CDR3 is CASSPSPGSQYF. CDR3 bases: TGCGCCAGCAGCCCCTCACCCGGGTCCCAGTACTTC.

The chain uses TRBV7-8 and TRBJ1-1; 7 nucleotides agree with TRBD1. Germline trimming cut 0 bases from V and 4 bases from J; bases unmatched to any gene: 5. This CDR3 comprises 15 residues. Germline V gives CDR1 SGHVS, CDR2 FQNEAQ. This CDR3 is CASSLAGGVLTEAFF. The CDR3 DNA sequence: TGTGCCAGCAGCTTAGCAGGGGGCGTCCTCACTGAAGCTTTCTTT.

This chain connects TRBV9 to TRBJ2-3, with a tentative D call TRBD2 (7 bases). Trimming stripped 0 bases from V and 2 bases from J, with 16 bases between. This CDR3 region has 17 residues. Germline V gene sequence: CDR1 SGDLS, CDR2 YYNGEE. The CDR3 reads CASSVGGGAGITDTQYF. CDR3 in DNA: TGTGCCAGCAGCGTAGGAGGGGGGGCCGGTATCACAGATACGCAGTATTTT.

The chain uses TRBV28 and TRBJ2-3; D is perhaps TRBD2 (5 bases). Germline V gene sequence: CDR1 MDHEN, CDR2 SYDVKM. Trimming removed 8 bases at V and 1 base at J, with 13 bases between. This CDR3 has 14 residues. The CDR3 region has the DNA TGTGCCAGCCGGGAAGGCGTAGGCACAGATACGCAGTATTTT. Protein sequence: CASREGVGTDTQYF.

V gene TRBV5-1 combines with J gene TRBJ2-3; possible D gene TRBD2, 6 bases. V lost 0 bases and J lost 2, with 16 bases in between. The germline CDR1 and CDR2 sequences are SGHRS and YFSETQ. This CDR3 is 17 amino acids long. CDR3 sequence reads: CASSLDGRAGFTDTQYF. The DNA for the CDR3 is TGCGCCAGCAGCTTGGACGGCAGGGCGGGGTTCACAGATACGCAGTATTTT.

V usage is TRBV2 and J usage is TRBJ2-7; TRBD2 agrees at 7 bases. V lost 3 bases to trimming and J lost 4 bases; unmatched junction nucleotides: 3. CDR1 is SNHLY, CDR2 FYNNEI, per germline. The CDR3 is 13 amino acids. In DNA form, the CDR3 reads TGTGCCAGCAGTGAGCAAGCGGGGTACGAGCAGTACTTC. Its translation: CASSEQAGYEQYF.

The gene calls are TRBV19 and TRBJ2-1; tentatively, D is TRBD2 (6 bases). The CDR3 sequence is 15 residues long. Germline lookup yields CDR1 LNHDA and CDR2 SQIVND (reference sequence). The ends were cut back, 3 bases at V and 4 bases at J, with 13 bases in the middle. The CDR3 DNA is TGTGCCAGTAGTATGGGGACTGGCGAATACAATGAGCAGTTCTTC. Its protein product is CASSMGTGEYNEQFF.